This TCR beta chain was sequenced during a study of beta chain features in type 1 diabetes. Every bit of the isolated RNA underwent reverse transcription, so sequencing read expressed TCRB transcripts. Roughly 3.6 million reads on average were seen across naive, central memory and regulatory T cell samples. Profiling relied on immunoSEQ multiplex PCR, and the TCRdb table lists in-frame clones only, not all of them. The sample carries 40,000 to 45,000 clones, more than 40% recorded once. The TCR originated in a woman aged 18-29 years in good health. Sequenced material: central memory CD4+ T cells from blood.

The CDR3 loop reads CASSLSEDTEAFF. The CDR3 DNA reads as TGCGCCAGCAGCTTGAGTGAGGACACTGAAGCTTTCTTT. This chain uses TRBV5-1 with TRBJ1-1, with D unresolved. This CDR3 has 13 residues. Trimming pared 1 base from V and 3 bases from J, leaving 7 bases between. Germline values: CDR1 SGHRS, CDR2 YFSETQ.